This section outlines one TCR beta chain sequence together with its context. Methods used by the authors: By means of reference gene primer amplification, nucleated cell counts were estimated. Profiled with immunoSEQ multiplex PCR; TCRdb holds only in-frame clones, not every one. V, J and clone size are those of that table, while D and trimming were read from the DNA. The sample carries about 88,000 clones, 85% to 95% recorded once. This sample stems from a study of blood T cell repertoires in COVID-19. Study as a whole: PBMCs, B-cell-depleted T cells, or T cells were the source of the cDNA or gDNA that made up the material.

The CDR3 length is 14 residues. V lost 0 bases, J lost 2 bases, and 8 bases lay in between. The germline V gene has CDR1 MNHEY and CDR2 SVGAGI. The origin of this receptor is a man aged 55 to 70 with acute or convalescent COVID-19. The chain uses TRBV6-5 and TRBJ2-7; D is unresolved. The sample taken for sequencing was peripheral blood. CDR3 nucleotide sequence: TGTGCCAGCAGTTACTCCACTCTCACCTACGAGCAGTACTTC. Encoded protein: CASSYSTLTYEQYF.